Below, 17 T cell receptor beta chains from the same sample are listed, as sequenced in a study of control samples from healthy donors and cancer patients. Assay: immunoSEQ multiplex PCR; the TCRdb copy retains only in-frame clones and omits some. Of some 140,000 clones in the sample, approximately 90% were seen once. The source material was blood. The source is a woman under 40 in good health.

This chain joins TRBV2 and TRBJ2-4, with 7 positions matching TRBD1. Germline assignment: CDR1 SNHLY and CDR2 FYNNEI. V trimming: 5 bases; J trimming: 6 bases; junction bases outside the gene matches: 4. The CDR3 consists of 13 residues. Here the CDR3 reads CASSIRDRNIQYF. The CDR3 DNA is TGTGCCAGCAGTATCCGGGACAGAAACATTCAGTACTTC.

A single count supports this clone. The genes are TRBV5-5 and TRBJ2-1; D possibly corresponds to TRBD1 (7 bases). The CDR3 runs to 14 residues. Germline values: CDR1 SGHKS, CDR2 YYEKEE (reference sequence). Trimming removed 5 bases at V and 8 bases at J, with 17 bases between. The DNA for the CDR3 is TGTGCCAGCAGGGGCGGGACAGCAGTCGATGAGCAGTTCTTC. This codes for CASRGGTAVDEQFF.

V and J are TRBV19 and TRBJ2-1, with TRBD2 identical over 9 bases. The CDR3 extends over 15 amino acids. V lost 3 bases to trimming and J lost 5 bases; unmatched junction nucleotides: 5. In germline, CDR1 is LNHDA, CDR2 SQIVND (reference sequence). The CDR3 protein is CASSISGRNDNEQFF. The CDR3 DNA reads as TGTGCCAGTAGTATCAGCGGGAGGAACGACAATGAGCAGTTCTTC.

The rearrangement links TRBV2 to TRBJ2-7; TRBD1 is a possible D gene (5 bases). V shed 8 bases and J shed 2 bases, with 16 bases lying between them. Germline-derived CDR1 and CDR2 are SNHLY and FYNNEI. This CDR3 spans 14 amino acids. This CDR3 is CASPRQGRTYEQYF. CDR3 DNA sequence: TGTGCCAGCCCCCGCCAGGGTAGGACCTACGAGCAGTACTTC.

This chain connects TRBV6-5 to TRBJ2-7; 9 nucleotides align to TRBD1. The CDR3 length is 15 residues. Germline-derived CDR1 and CDR2 are MNHEY and SVGAGI. J gave up 4 bases and V 9 bases, and 13 bases lay outside the gene matches. CDR3 sequence (DNA): TGTGCCAGTCAACTAGCCGGGACAGGGTTGTACGAGCAGTACTTC. Its protein product is CASQLAGTGLYEQYF.

V usage is TRBV7-9 and J usage is TRBJ2-3, with a weak D call TRBD2 (5 bases). The CDR3 contains 16 residues. CDR1 SEHNR and CDR2 FQNEAQ come from the germline V gene (reference sequence). The V end lost 5 bases, the J end lost 0 bases, and 15 bases lay between the germline ends. The CDR3 DNA is TGTGCCAGCAGCACTAGACGACAAACTAGCACAGATACGCAGTATTTT. Residues: CASSTRRQTSTDTQYF.

The chain couples TRBV2 to TRBJ1-3; 7 bases line up with TRBD1. Germline CDR1 and CDR2: SNHLY and FYNNEI. V lost 6 bases, J lost 0 bases, and 2 bases stayed unmatched. The CDR3 is made up of 14 amino acids. This CDR3 is CASRDRTSGNTIYF. DNA of the CDR3: TGTGCCAGCAGGGACAGGACCTCTGGAAACACCATATATTTT.

The V and J genes are TRBV11-3 and TRBJ2-2; tentative D call: TRBD1 (5 bases). Trimming took off 6 bases at V and 1 base at J, with 12 bases between the two ends. The CDR3 is 15 amino acids. Germline CDR1 and CDR2: SGHNT and YENEEA. For the CDR3, the DNA is TGTGCCAGCAGAAAGGACATTCTGAACACCGGGGAGCTGTTTTTT. Encoded protein: CASRKDILNTGELFF.

The J gene is TRBJ2-1, the V gene TRBV7-2; 7 bases agree with TRBD2. The CDR3 runs to 15 residues. Germline CDR1 is SGHTA and CDR2 is FQGNSA. Trimming at V came to 1 base and at J to 4 bases, leaving 4 bases not matched to a gene. The CDR3 loop reads CASSLGLAEYNEQFF. Written as DNA, the CDR3 is TGTGCCAGCAGCTTAGGGCTAGCGGAGTACAATGAGCAGTTCTTC. The whole variable domain, remainder taken from reference TRBV7-2 and TRBJ2-1, is GAGVSQSPSNKVTEKGKDVELRCDPISGHTALYWYRQSLGQGLEFLIYFQGNSAPDKSGLPSDRFSAERTGGSVSTLTIQRTQQEDSAVYLCASSLGLAEYNEQFFGPGTRLTVL.

The CDR3 DNA sequence: TGTGCCAGCAGTTACTTCCCCTCAGTGGAGGGCTACACCTTC. This translates into CASSYFPSVEGYTF. The chain couples TRBV6-2 or TRBV6-3 to TRBJ1-2; the D is unclear. The CDR3 consists of 14 residues. Germline lookup yields CDR1 MNHEY and CDR2 SVGEGT. V lost 1 base, J lost 8 bases, and 14 bases lay in between.

The chain joins TRBV7-3 to TRBJ2-1, with no clear D. The V gene's germline CDR1 is SGHTA and CDR2 FQGTGA. This CDR3 has 15 residues. Trimming pared 1 base from V and 7 bases from J, leaving 14 bases between. The CDR3 bases are TGTGCCAGCAGCTTAAAGGTCGGTCTGGGGAATGAGCAGTTCTTC. It specifies CASSLKVGLGNEQFF.

This chain joins TRBV2 and TRBJ2-7; D remains unclear. Trimming removed 2 bases from V and 7 bases from J, with 9 bases in between. The CDR3 spans 12 residues. Germline V gives CDR1 SNHLY, CDR2 FYNNEI. CDR3 sequence (DNA): TGTGCCAGCAGTGAAATCCCACAGGAGCAGTACTTC. It translates to CASSEIPQEQYF. Full variable domain (outside the CDR3, taken from reference TRBV2 and TRBJ2-7): EPEVTQTPSHQVTQMGQEVILRCVPISNHLYFYWYRQILGQKVEFLVSFYNNEISEKSEIFDDQFSVERPDGSNFTLKIRSTKLEDSAMYFCASSEIPQEQYFGPGTRLTVT.

The rearrangement links TRBV21-1 to TRBJ1-2; the table's TRBD1 call for D was not verified on the DNA. TRBV21-1 is assigned pseudogene status. This CDR3 contains 14 residues. In nucleotides, the CDR3 is TGTGCCAGCAGCAAATGTGCAGGGCCTTATGGCTACACCTTC. Its translation is CASSKCAGPYGYTF.

The V gene is TRBV6-5, the J gene TRBJ2-3, with no clear D. Looked up from germline, CDR1 is MNHEY and CDR2 is SVGAGI. The CDR3 is made up of 15 amino acids. V lost 0 bases, J lost 1 base, and 8 bases lay in between. The CDR3 is CASSYSKGGTDTQYF. Here the CDR3 DNA reads TGTGCCAGCAGTTACTCCAAAGGAGGCACAGATACGCAGTATTTT.

Only one count was recorded for this clone. The same CDR3 can be traced to other DNA sequences in this sample. The J gene is TRBJ2-7, the V gene TRBV12-3 or TRBV12-4; D perhaps matches TRBD1 (5 bases). The CDR3 length is 13 residues. The ends were cut back, 3 bases at V and 3 bases at J, with 9 bases in the middle. The CDR3 sequence: CASSFGQGYEQYF. Written as DNA, the CDR3 is TGTGCCAGCAGTTTTGGCCAGGGCTACGAGCAGTACTTC.

The V and J genes are TRBV14 and TRBJ2-7; the D gene is possibly TRBD2 (5 bases). CDR1 and CDR2 (germline): SGHDN, FVKESK. This CDR3 has 13 amino acids. The V gene lost 4 bases and the J gene lost 3 bases, with 10 bases spanning the gap. For the CDR3, the DNA is TGTGCCAGCAGCCCCGGAGGAAACTACGAGCAGTACTTC. Protein product: CASSPGGNYEQYF.

The chain couples TRBV2 to TRBJ2-3; 12 nucleotides align to TRBD2. Germline V CDR1 and CDR2: SNHLY, FYNNEI. The CDR3 covers 15 residues. The V and J ends lost 7 bases and 2 bases, in that order; junction bases with no gene match: 4. This CDR3 reads CASTRTSGNTDTQYF. DNA of the CDR3: TGTGCCAGCACAAGGACTAGCGGGAACACAGATACGCAGTATTTT.